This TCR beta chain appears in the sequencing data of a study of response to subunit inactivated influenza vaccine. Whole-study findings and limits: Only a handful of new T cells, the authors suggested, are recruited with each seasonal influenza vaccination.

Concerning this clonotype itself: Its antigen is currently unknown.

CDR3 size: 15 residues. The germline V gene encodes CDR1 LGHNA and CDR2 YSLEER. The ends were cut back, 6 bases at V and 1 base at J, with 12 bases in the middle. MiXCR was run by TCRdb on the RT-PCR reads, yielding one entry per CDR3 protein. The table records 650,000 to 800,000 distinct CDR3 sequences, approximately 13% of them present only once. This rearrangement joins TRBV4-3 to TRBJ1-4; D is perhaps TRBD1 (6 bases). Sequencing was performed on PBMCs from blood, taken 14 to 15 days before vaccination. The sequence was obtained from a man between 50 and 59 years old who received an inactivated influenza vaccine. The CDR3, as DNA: TGCGCCAGCAGTCCACAGGGTCGAACTAATGAAAAACTGTTTTTT. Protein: CASSPQGRTNEKLFF.